This entry lists 16 T cell receptor beta chains sequenced from one sample in a study of blood T cell repertoires in COVID-19. Profiled with immunoSEQ multiplex PCR; TCRdb holds only in-frame clones, not every one. In the table there are about 380,000 clones, about 80% of which are singletons. The sequenced sample consisted of peripheral blood. These receptors originate from a human donor with acute or convalescent COVID-19. The donor label of this sample is uncertain.

The gene calls are TRBV29-1 and TRBJ2-1; 12 bases line up with TRBD2. With V trimmed by 3 bases and J by 3 bases, 6 bases remained unmatched. The CDR3 spans 16 residues. Germline assignment: CDR1 SQVTM and CDR2 ANQGSEA. CDR3 in amino acids: CSVDASGRVVYNEQFF. CDR3 coding DNA: TGCAGCGTTGATGCTAGCGGGAGGGTGGTCTACAATGAGCAGTTCTTC.

The CDR3 loop is CASSFVGQGGEQYF. The CDR3 bases are TGTGCCAGCAGCTTCGTCGGGCAGGGCGGCGAGCAGTACTTC. This chain joins TRBV5-6 and TRBJ2-7; a possible D gene is TRBD1 (5 bases). Germline V lookup: CDR1 SGHDT, CDR2 YYEEEE. Trimming shortened V by 2 bases and J by 6 bases, and 15 bases separated the two germline ends. The CDR3 sequence is 14 residues long.

The genes are TRBV5-1 and TRBJ1-5; D might be TRBD1 (6 bases). CDR3 length: 15 residues. V was clipped by 4 bases and J by 3 bases, with 14 bases between them. Germline V gene sequence: CDR1 SGHRS, CDR2 YFSETQ. CDR3 coding DNA: TGCGCCAGCAGCCTGGGAGGGGGTATCAATCAGCCCCAGCATTTT. Amino acids: CASSLGGGINQPQHF.

This chain links TRBV2 with TRBJ1-2, with TRBD1 matching 7 bases. This CDR3 is 12 amino acids long. Trimming removed 4 bases from V and 5 bases from J; junction bases left unmatched: 1. Germline CDR1 and CDR2: SNHLY and FYNNEI. In nucleotides, the CDR3 is TGTGCCAGCAGTGGGACAGGTTATGGCTACACCTTC. Protein: CASSGTGYGYTF. Complete variable domain (other parts from reference TRBV2 and TRBJ1-2): EPEVTQTPSHQVTQMGQEVILRCVPISNHLYFYWYRQILGQKVEFLVSFYNNEISEKSEIFDDQFSVERPDGSNFTLKIRSTKLEDSAMYFCASSGTGYGYTFGSGTRLTVV.

The V and J genes are TRBV27 and TRBJ1-2; the D is unclear. The CDR3 sequence is 13 residues long. Between the trimmed V and J ends, which lost 4 bases and 6 bases, there was a span of 12 bases. The germline V gene encodes CDR1 MNHEY and CDR2 SMNVEV (reference sequence). CDR3 nucleotide sequence: TGTGCCAGCAGTTCCCACCTCGAGCATGGCTACACCTTC. It is translated as CASSSHLEHGYTF.

This clone is a singleton in its sample. This sequence joins TRBV7-6 and TRBJ1-6; D unresolved. CDR3 size: 15 residues. Deletions cut 2 bases from V and 5 bases from J, with 10 bases between. CDR1 is SGHVS, CDR2 FNYEAQ, per germline. CDR3 DNA: TGTGCCAGCAGCTTAAACGCAGCGGATAATTCACCCCTCCACTTT. This translates into CASSLNAADNSPLHF. The full variable domain, rest sourced from reference TRBV7-6 and TRBJ1-6, is GAGVSQSPRYKVTKRGQDVALRCDPISGHVSLYWYRQALGQGPEFLTYFNYEAQQDKSGLPNDRFSAERPEGSISTLTIQRTEQRDSAMYRCASSLNAADNSPLHFGNGTRLTVT.

The chain has TRBV28 and TRBJ1-5, with TRBD1 identical over 8 bases. Germline trimming cut 8 bases from V and 6 bases from J; bases unmatched to any gene: 9. From germline, CDR1 is MDHEN and CDR2 SYDVKM. The length of the CDR3 is 14 residues. The CDR3 loop reads CASRGNRGSQPQHF. The DNA for the CDR3 is TGTGCCAGCCGAGGGAACAGGGGGTCTCAGCCCCAGCATTTT.

The V gene is TRBV27, the J gene TRBJ1-5, with 9 bases aligning to TRBD1. V was pared by 6 bases and J by 3 bases, with 12 bases of the junction left unmatched. The CDR3 is 17 amino acids. From germline, CDR1 is MNHEY and CDR2 SMNVEV (reference sequence). The CDR3 region has the DNA TGTGCCAGCAGACGCCTTACCCGGGACAGGGACAATCAGCCCCAGCATTTT. Protein sequence: CASRRLTRDRDNQPQHF.

This chain links TRBV30 with TRBJ1-2; 11 positions agree with TRBD1. This CDR3 is built from 14 residues. The junction had 6 bases not matched to a gene; V was cut back by 4 bases and J by 5 bases. The germline gives CDR1 GTSNPN, CDR2 SVGIG (reference sequence). In DNA form, the CDR3 reads TGTGCCTGGACCGGACAGGGGGCGCTTTATGGCTACACCTTC. The encoded protein is CAWTGQGALYGYTF.

This chain links TRBV6-5 with TRBJ1-6, with D perhaps TRBD1 (5 bases). This CDR3 comprises 13 residues. The V and J ends lost 6 bases and 9 bases respectively, with 12 bases between them. Germline CDR1 is MNHEY and CDR2 is SVGAGI. As DNA, the CDR3 is TGTGCCAGCAGGGATCTGGGGCGTTCACCCCTCCACTTT. Translation gives CASRDLGRSPLHF.

V is TRBV7-2 and J is TRBJ2-3; 10 bases map to TRBD2. Looked up from germline, CDR1 is SGHTA and CDR2 is FQGNSA. The CDR3 length is 16 residues. Unmatched junction bases numbered 5, after V lost 1 base and J lost 4 bases. CDR3 nucleotides: TGTGCCAGCAGCTTAGAAGCAGCGGGAGGGGCAGATACGCAGTATTTT. Residues: CASSLEAAGGADTQYF. Based on the CDR3 plus reference TRBV7-2 and TRBJ2-3, the full variable domain is GAGVSQSPSNKVTEKGKDVELRCDPISGHTALYWYRQSLGQGLEFLIYFQGNSAPDKSGLPSDRFSAERTGGSVSTLTIQRTQQEDSAVYLCASSLEAAGGADTQYFGPGTRLTVL.

The genes are TRBV18 and TRBJ1-3, with 9 nucleotides matching TRBD1. CDR3 size: 19 residues. Trimming took 3 bases from V and 2 from J; bases not matched to a gene: 14. CDR1 is KGHSH and CDR2 is LQKENI in the germline V gene. DNA of the CDR3: TGTGCCAGCTCACCGAGACCCCAGGGACAGGGAACCACTGGAAACACCATATATTTT. It is translated as CASSPRPQGQGTTGNTIYF.

This clone was counted between two and nine times. The J gene is TRBJ2-5, the V gene TRBV5-4; 8 bases line up with TRBD2. J was trimmed by 3 bases and V by 0 bases; bases with no gene match: 1. CDR1 SGHNT and CDR2 YYREEE come from the germline V gene (reference sequence). The length of the CDR3 is 14 residues. The CDR3 spells CASSLGSGKETQYF. CDR3 sequence (DNA): TGTGCCAGCAGCTTGGGTAGCGGGAAAGAGACCCAGTACTTC.

The rearrangement uses TRBV5-4 and TRBJ1-2, with 8 nucleotides matching TRBD1. Per the germline V gene, CDR1 is SGHNT and CDR2 is YYREEE (reference sequence). The trim removed 1 base at V and 2 bases at J, leaving 4 bases unmatched. CDR3 length equals 15 residues. The CDR3 DNA is TGTGCCAGCAGCTTGAACCGACAGGGGAACTATGGCTACACCTTC. Translated, it gives CASSLNRQGNYGYTF.

The rearrangement links TRBV5-6 to TRBJ1-4, with D maybe TRBD1 (5 bases). The V end lost 4 bases, the J end lost 7 bases, and 17 bases lay between the germline ends. The CDR3 contains 15 residues. Per germline, CDR1 SGHDT and CDR2 YYEEEE. The CDR3 protein is CASSPRRGLGEKLFF. In DNA, the CDR3 is TGTGCCAGCAGCCCCCGGCGGGGCCTGGGTGAAAAACTGTTTTTT. Variable domain in full (rest from reference TRBV5-6 and TRBJ1-4): DAGVTQSPTHLIKTRGQQVTLRCSPKSGHDTVSWYQQALGQGPQFIFQYYEEEERQRGNFPDRFSGHQFPNYSSELNVNALLLGDSALYLCASSPRRGLGEKLFFGSGTQLSVL.

The gene calls are TRBV2 and TRBJ1-5; D not certain. The germline gives CDR1 SNHLY, CDR2 FYNNEI. V was pared by 5 bases and J by 9 bases, with 8 bases between. This CDR3 spans 11 amino acids. CDR3 sequence (DNA): TGTGCCAGCAGTAACATGTCGCCCCAGCATTTT. It specifies CASSNMSPQHF.